What follows is one T cell receptor beta chain and its context. Its antigen is unknown. Qualities for individual bases were not recorded, and no much larger clone is one base off. The immunoSEQ Assay, a bias-controlled multiplex PCR, was used to amplify TCRbeta CDR3 regions from genomic DNA. The original pipeline was this. The number of nucleated cells in each sample was estimated from the amplification of reference gene primers within the assay. To quantify the absolute abundance of each unique TCRbeta CDR3 rearrangement, sequence reads were collapsed and filtered. For each sample, productive Simpson clonality was calculated as the square root of Simpson's diversity index over productive rearrangements. TCRdb retrieved this table from immuneACCESS and kept in-frame rearrangements only. Not all clones are present; in checked studies, unresolved V genes account for under half, and no reason is known for the remainder. V, J and clone size are those of that table, while D and trimming were read from the DNA. The sample table contains around 58,000 clones; only one count was recorded for about 90% of them. The ten top clones hold over 6.5% of the sample.

Collaborating institutions collected whole blood in K2EDTA tubes following their own protocols. For TCRbeta analysis, collaborators shipped samples as frozen whole blood, isolated PBMCs, or DNA extracted from either of those sample types. V loses 2 bases of germline sequence and J loses 9 bases, and the interval between the two ends is 11 bases. The CDR3 holds 13 amino acids from the cysteine to the phenylalanine. Left in the record is the CDR3 DNA by itself, 39 bases read in frame from the first base. CDR1 and CDR2, per the germline V gene, are MNHEY and SVGEGT. The entry originates in a study of blood T cell repertoires in COVID-19 (TCRdb year 2020). In terms of the full investigation: Collaborator samples came from the United States, Italy and Spain and covered acute and convalescent phases of COVID-19. The prospective study material was composed of cDNA or gDNA derived from T cells, B-cell-depleted T cells, or PBMCs. The samples were drawn from two sources: the first 160 participants of the ongoing ImmuneRACE study, and 1,200 or so subjects contributed by 6 global collaborators. HLA class I and class II types, where available, came from metadata supplied by the sample provider rather than from assay-based typing. Nearly every sample came with metadata listing a de-identified subject ID, COVID-19 status, age in years and sex. The dataset comprised deeply sampled blood TCRbeta repertoires from subjects exposed to, actively infected with, or recovered from COVID-19. The repertoires were released in a freely available public database intended as a resource for research on the immune response to SARS-CoV-2.

Results the study describes overall, beyond this receptor: Clinical and demographic metadata were provided uncurated, with the amount varying by source and participant.

Sequenced sample: peripheral blood. The sequence joins TRBV6-2 or TRBV6-3 to TRBJ1-5, with the D gene not clear enough to name. This TCR was recovered from a woman aged 60-75 years with active or convalescent COVID-19. The CDR3 reads CASSYVGGGPQHF. The DNA sequence is TGTGCCAGCAGTTACGTTGGCGGAGGGCCCCAGCATTTT.